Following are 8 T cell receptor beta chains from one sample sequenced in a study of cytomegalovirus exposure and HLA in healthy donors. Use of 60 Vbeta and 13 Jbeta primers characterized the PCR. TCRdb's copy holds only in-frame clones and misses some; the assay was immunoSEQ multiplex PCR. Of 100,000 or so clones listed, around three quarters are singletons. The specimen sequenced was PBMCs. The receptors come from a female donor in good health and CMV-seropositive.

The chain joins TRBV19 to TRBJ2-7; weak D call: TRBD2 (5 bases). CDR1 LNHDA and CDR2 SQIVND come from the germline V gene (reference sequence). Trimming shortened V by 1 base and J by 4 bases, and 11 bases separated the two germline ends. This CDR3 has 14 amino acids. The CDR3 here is CASSIGLGEYEQYF. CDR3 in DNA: TGTGCCAGTAGTATAGGTCTCGGGGAGTACGAGCAGTACTTC. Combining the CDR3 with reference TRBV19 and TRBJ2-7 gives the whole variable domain DGGITQSPKYLFRKEGQNVTLSCEQNLNHDAMYWYRQDPGQGLRLIYYSQIVNDFQKGDIAEGYSVSREKKESFPLTVTSAQKNPTAFYLCASSIGLGEYEQYFGPGTRLTVT.

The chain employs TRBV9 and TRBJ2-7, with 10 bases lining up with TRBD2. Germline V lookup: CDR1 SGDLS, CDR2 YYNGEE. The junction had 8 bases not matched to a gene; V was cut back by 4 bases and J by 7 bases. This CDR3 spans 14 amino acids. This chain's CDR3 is CASSPLAGAGEQYF. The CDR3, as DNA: TGTGCCAGCAGCCCTCTAGCGGGGGCGGGGGAGCAGTACTTC.

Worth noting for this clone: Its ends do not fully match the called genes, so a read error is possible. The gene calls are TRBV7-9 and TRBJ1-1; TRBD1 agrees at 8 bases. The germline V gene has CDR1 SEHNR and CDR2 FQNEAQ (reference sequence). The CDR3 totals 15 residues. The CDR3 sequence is CSSSLGQGMNTEAFF. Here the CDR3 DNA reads TGTTCCAGCAGCCTCGGACAGGGCATGAACACTGAAGCTTTCTTT.

The CDR3 reads CAWSGKTVGYGYTF. Written as DNA, the CDR3 is TGTGCCTGGAGTGGGAAGACAGTAGGTTATGGCTACACCTTC. The chain recombines TRBV30 with TRBJ1-2, with D perhaps matching TRBD1 (5 bases). Germline V CDR1 and CDR2: GTSNPN, SVGIG (reference sequence). This CDR3 has 14 amino acids. V was clipped by 1 base and J by 5 bases, with 14 bases between them.

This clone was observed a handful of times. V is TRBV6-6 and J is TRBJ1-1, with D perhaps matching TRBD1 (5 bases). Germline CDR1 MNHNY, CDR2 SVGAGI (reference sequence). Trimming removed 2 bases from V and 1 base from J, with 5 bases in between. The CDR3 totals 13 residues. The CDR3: CASSYDRNTEAFF. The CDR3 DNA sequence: TGTGCCAGCAGTTACGACAGGAACACTGAAGCTTTCTTT.

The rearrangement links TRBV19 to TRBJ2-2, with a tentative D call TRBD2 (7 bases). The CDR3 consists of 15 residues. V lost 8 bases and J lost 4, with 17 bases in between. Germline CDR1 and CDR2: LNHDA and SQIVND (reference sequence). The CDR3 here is CASLGGGRGTGELFF. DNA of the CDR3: TGTGCCAGTCTAGGGGGGGGGCGAGGCACCGGGGAGCTGTTTTTT.

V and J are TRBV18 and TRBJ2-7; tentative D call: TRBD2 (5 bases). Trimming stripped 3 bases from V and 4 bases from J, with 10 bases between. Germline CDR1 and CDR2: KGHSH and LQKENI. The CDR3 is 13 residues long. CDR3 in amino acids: CASSPGRTYEQYF. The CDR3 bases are TGTGCCAGCTCACCGGGCAGGACTTACGAGCAGTACTTC. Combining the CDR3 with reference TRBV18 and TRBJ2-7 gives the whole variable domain NAGVMQNPRHLVRRRGQEARLRCSPMKGHSHVYWYRQLPEEGLKFMVYLQKENIIDESGMPKERFSAEFPKEGPSILRIQQVVRGDSAAYFCASSPGRTYEQYFGPGTRLTVT.

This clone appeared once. The CDR3 loop is CASSKEGLPLGEQFF. CDR3 sequence (DNA): TGTGCCAGCAGTAAGGAGGGACTTCCCCTGGGTGAGCAGTTCTTC. This chain connects TRBV2 to TRBJ2-1, with D possibly matching TRBD2 (6 bases). The CDR3 runs to 15 residues. CDR1 SNHLY and CDR2 FYNNEI come from the germline V gene. The V end was cut by 5 bases, the J end by 9 bases, with 20 bases between.